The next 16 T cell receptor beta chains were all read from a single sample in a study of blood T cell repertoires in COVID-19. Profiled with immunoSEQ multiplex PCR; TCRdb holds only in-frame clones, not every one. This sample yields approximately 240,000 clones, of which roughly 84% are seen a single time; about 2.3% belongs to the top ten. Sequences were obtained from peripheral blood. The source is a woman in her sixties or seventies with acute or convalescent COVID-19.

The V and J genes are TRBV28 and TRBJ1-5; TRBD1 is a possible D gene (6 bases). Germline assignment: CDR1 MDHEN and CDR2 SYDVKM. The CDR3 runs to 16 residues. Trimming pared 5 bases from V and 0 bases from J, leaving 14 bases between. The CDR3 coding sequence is TGTGCCAGCAGTCAGGACAGCAGCTATAGCAATCAGCCCCAGCATTTT. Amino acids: CASSQDSSYSNQPQHF.

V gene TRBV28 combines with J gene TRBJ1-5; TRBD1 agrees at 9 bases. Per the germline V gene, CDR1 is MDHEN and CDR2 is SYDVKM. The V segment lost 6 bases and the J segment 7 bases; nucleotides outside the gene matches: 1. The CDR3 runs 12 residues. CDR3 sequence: CASRTGGQPQHF. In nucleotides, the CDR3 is TGTGCCAGCAGGACAGGGGGACAGCCCCAGCATTTT.

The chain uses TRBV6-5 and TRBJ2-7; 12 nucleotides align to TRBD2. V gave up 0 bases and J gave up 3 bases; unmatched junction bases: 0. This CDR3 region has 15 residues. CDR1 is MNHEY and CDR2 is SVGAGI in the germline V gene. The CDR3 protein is CASSYSLAGGYEQYF. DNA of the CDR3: TGTGCCAGCAGTTACTCACTAGCGGGGGGCTACGAGCAGTACTTC.

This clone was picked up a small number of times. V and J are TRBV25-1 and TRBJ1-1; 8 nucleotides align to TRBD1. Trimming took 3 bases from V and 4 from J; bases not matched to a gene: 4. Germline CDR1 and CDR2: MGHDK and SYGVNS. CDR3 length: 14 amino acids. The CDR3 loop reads CASSDPGQGTEAFF. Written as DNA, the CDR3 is TGTGCCAGCAGTGACCCCGGACAGGGCACTGAAGCTTTCTTT.

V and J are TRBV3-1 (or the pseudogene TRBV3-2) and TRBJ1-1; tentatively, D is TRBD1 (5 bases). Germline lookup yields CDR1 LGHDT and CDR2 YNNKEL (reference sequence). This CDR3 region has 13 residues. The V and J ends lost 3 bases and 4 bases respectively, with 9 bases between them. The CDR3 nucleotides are TGTGCCAGCAGCCACGGCAGGGCCACTGAAGCTTTCTTT. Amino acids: CASSHGRATEAFF.

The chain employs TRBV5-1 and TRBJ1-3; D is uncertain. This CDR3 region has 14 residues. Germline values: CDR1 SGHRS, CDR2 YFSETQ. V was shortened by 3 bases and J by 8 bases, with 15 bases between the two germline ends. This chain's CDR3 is CASSWAGGTDTIYF. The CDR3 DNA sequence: TGCGCCAGCAGCTGGGCAGGAGGAACGGACACCATATATTTT. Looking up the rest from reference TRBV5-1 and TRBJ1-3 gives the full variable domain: KAGVTQTPRYLIKTRGQQVTLSCSPISGHRSVSWYQQTPGQGLQFLFEYFSETQRNKGNFPGRFSGRQFSNSRSEMNVSTLELGDSALYLCASSWAGGTDTIYFGEGSWLTVV.

The CDR3 loop is CASSQASPGTNEQYF. CDR3 bases: TGCGCCAGCAGCCAAGCTTCACCGGGAACGAACGAGCAGTACTTC. The chain joins TRBV4-3 to TRBJ2-7, with D possibly being TRBD2 (5 bases). This CDR3 has 15 amino acids. The germline gives CDR1 LGHNA, CDR2 YSLEER. Deletions cut 1 base from V and 5 bases from J, with 15 bases between.

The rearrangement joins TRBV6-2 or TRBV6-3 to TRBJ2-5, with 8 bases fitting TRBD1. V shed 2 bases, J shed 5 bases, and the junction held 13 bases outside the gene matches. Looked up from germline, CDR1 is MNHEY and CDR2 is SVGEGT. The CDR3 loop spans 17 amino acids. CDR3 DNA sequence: TGTGCCAGCAGTTACAAAACAGGGGGTCTCCAGATGGAGACCCAGTACTTC. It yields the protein CASSYKTGGLQMETQYF.

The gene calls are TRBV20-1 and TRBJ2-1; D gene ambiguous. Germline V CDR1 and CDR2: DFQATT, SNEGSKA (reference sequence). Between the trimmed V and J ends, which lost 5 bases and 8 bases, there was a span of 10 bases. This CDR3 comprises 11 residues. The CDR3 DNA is TGCAGTGCTCGACCCCGGGATGAGCAGTTCTTC. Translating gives CSARPRDEQFF.

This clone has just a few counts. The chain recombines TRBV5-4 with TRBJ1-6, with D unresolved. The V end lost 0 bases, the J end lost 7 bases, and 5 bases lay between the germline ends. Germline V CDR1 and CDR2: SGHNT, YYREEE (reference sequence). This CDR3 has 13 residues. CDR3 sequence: CASSLVQNSPLHF. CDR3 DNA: TGTGCCAGCAGCTTGGTGCAGAATTCACCCCTCCACTTT.

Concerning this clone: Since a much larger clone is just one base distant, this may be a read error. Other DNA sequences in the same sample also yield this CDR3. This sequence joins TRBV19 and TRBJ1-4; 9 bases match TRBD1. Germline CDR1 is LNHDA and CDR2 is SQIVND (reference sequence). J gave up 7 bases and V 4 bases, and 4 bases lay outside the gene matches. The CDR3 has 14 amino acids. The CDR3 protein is CASSKQGAGEKLFF. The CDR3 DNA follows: TGTGCCAGTAGTAAACAGGGGGCCGGTGAAAAACTGTTTTTT.

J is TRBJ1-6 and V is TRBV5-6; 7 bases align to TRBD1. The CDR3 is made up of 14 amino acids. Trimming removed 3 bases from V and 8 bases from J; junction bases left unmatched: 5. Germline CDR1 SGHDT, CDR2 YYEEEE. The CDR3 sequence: CASSYRGGDSPLHF. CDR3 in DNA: TGTGCCAGCAGCTACAGGGGAGGTGATTCACCCCTCCACTTT.

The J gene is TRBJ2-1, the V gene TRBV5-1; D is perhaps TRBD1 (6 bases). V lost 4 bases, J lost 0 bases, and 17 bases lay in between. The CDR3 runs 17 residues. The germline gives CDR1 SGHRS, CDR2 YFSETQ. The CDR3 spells CASSRLQGESSYNEQFF. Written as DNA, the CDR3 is TGCGCCAGCAGCAGACTACAGGGAGAATCCTCCTACAATGAGCAGTTCTTC.

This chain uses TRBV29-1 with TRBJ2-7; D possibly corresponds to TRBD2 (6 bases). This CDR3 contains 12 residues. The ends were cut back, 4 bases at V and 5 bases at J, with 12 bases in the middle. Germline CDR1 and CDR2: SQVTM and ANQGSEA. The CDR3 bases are TGCAGCGTTGGTTTTGGGGGGAACGAGCAGTACTTC. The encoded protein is CSVGFGGNEQYF.

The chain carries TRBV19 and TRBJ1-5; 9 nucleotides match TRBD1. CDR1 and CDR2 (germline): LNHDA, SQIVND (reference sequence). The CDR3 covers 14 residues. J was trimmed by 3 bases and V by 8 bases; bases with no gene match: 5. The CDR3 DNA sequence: TGTGCCAGTTCTGACAGGGGGTACAATCAGCCCCAGCATTTT. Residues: CASSDRGYNQPQHF.

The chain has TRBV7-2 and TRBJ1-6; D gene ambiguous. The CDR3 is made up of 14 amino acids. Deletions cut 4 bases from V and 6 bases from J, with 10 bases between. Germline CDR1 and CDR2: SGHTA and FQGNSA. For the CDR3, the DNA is TGTGCCAGCAGCTGGCCGGGAATTAATTCACCCCTCCACTTT. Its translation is CASSWPGINSPLHF. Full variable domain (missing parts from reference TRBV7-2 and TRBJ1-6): GAGVSQSPSNKVTEKGKDVELRCDPISGHTALYWYRQSLGQGLEFLIYFQGNSAPDKSGLPSDRFSAERTGGSVSTLTIQRTQQEDSAVYLCASSWPGINSPLHFGNGTRLTVT.